These T cell receptor beta chains were read from a single sample in a study of cytomegalovirus exposure and HLA in healthy donors. Generated by immunoSEQ multiplex PCR, the TCRdb table keeps only in-frame clones and is missing some. The sample consists of under 200,000 clones, approximately 80% of them appearing once. Input material: PBMCs. All receptors come from a woman in her forties or fifties in good health and CMV-seropositive. Both conserved end residues are part of each CDR3.

v_call | cdr3_length | cdr3_aa
TRBV4-2 | 14 | CASSLIILQETQYF
TRBV18 | 16 | CASSPTAGTNYNEQFF
TRBV27 | 13 | CASSLSNPEEQFF
TRBV6-1 | 15 | CASSGQFGGNYGYTF
TRBV2 | 11 | CASSVNEKLFF
TRBV30 | 14 | CAWSEGALGDTQYF
TRBV6-1 | 14 | CASRRRGLDEKLFF
TRBV10-3 | 16 | CAISPGRTGGTDTQYF
TRBV6-4 | 18 | CASSDSQSDSPGANVLTF
TRBV10-3 | 14 | CAIQRGAGSDTQYF
TRBV5-6 | 16 | CASSSRTASNTDTQYF
TRBV2 | 13 | CASSDGQVVGYTF
TRBV7-9 | 12 | CASGRASYEQYF
TRBV4-1 | 16 | CASSHTRQGANYKLFF
TRBV20-1 | 11 | CSARGGTEAFF
TRBV27 | 17 | CASSPQTRGLVSYEQYF